These T cell receptor beta chains were read from a single sample in a study of regulatory T cells in long-lasting Graves disease. TCRdb re-derived calls from the multiplex PCR reads in MiXCR, one entry per CDR3 protein. The data hold about 300,000 distinct CDR3 sequences, with about 20% observed a single time. The input for sequencing was peripheral blood mononuclear cells (PBMCs), taken at new diagnosis, from a patient treated with antithyroid drugs. The receptors come from a female donor with Graves disease. The CDR3 runs from the conserved cysteine through the conserved F or W. A D gene is named only where the DNA matches it firmly. The size of a clone is reported for some rows only, either as once, few or many, or as a class for expanded clones.

>TRBJ2-7|many|TRBV20-1|-
CSARAETGTDYEQYF
TGCAGTGCTAGAGCCGAAACCGGGACGGACTACGAGCAGTACTTC
>TRBJ2-3|-|TRBV7-8|-
CASSTPTISGFTDTQYF
TGTGCCAGCAGCACACCCACTATCAGCGGTTTCACAGATACGCAGTATTTT
>TRBJ2-1|-|TRBV9|-
CASSVAEGAADEQFF
TGTGCCAGCAGCGTAGCGGAGGGAGCAGCAGATGAGCAGTTCTTC
>TRBJ2-7|many|TRBV27|TRBD2
CASSHPGASGIYEQYF
TGTGCCAGCAGTCACCCTGGGGCTAGCGGGATCTACGAGCAGTACTTC
>TRBJ1-2|-|TRBV28|TRBD1
CASSLSLGQGRYTF
TGTGCCAGCAGTTTATCCCTGGGACAGGGGCGCTACACCTTC
>TRBJ2-5|-|TRBV11-2|-
CASSSNGPRETQYF
TGTGCCAGCAGCTCTAACGGGCCTCGAGAGACCCAGTACTTC
>TRBJ2-6|-|TRBV20-1|TRBD1
CSAFGTATSGANVLTF
TGCAGTGCCTTCGGGACAGCCACATCTGGGGCCAACGTCCTGACTTTC
>TRBJ2-7|many|TRBV6-5|-
CASSYGGGSEYEQYF
TGTGCCAGCAGTTACGGGGGCGGGAGTGAGTACGAGCAGTACTTC
>TRBJ2-2|many|TRBV2|-
CASRGVGAGELFF
TGTGCCAGCAGGGGGGTAGGAGCCGGGGAGCTGTTTTTT
>TRBJ2-7|-|TRBV4-1|-
CASSQDSTSYEQYF
TGCGCCAGCAGCCAAGATAGCACTTCCTACGAGCAGTACTTC
>TRBJ1-2|many|TRBV30|TRBD1
CAYVSQDRADVGYTF
TGTGCCTATGTCTCTCAGGACAGGGCTGACGTGGGCTACACCTTC
>TRBJ2-7|-|TRBV19|-
CASSIGNYEQYF
TGTGCCAGTAGTATAGGTAACTACGAGCAGTACTTC
>TRBJ2-7|few|TRBV5-6|-
CASSLTAYEQYF
TGTGCCAGCAGCTTGACAGCCTACGAGCAGTACTTC
>TRBJ1-1|many|TRBV30|-
CAWRPGDTEAFF
TGTGCCTGGAGACCGGGAGACACTGAAGCTTTCTTT
>TRBJ2-2|many|TRBV2|TRBD2
CASSVPTSGTLNTGELFF
TGTGCCAGCAGTGTACCGACTAGCGGGACACTGAACACCGGGGAGCTGTTTTTT
>TRBJ1-6|many|TRBV5-1|-
CASSLLTGKRNSPLHF
TGCGCCAGCAGCCTCTTAACCGGGAAAAGAAATTCACCCCTCCACTTT
>TRBJ1-5|many|TRBV19|-
CASSIELPRAPQHF
TGTGCCAGTAGTATAGAGCTCCCCAGAGCGCCCCAGCATTTT
>TRBJ2-7|many|TRBV12-3/TRBV12-4|TRBD2
CASSISGIYEQYF
TGTGCCAGCAGTATTAGCGGGATTTACGAGCAGTACTTC
>TRBJ2-5|many|TRBV2|-
CASSESSGQETQYF
TGTGCCAGCAGTGAAAGTAGCGGACAAGAGACCCAGTACTTC
>TRBJ2-5|many|TRBV15|TRBD2
CATSRLAGGTYQETQYF
TGTGCCACCAGCCGCCTAGCGGGAGGGACTTACCAAGAGACCCAGTACTTC
>TRBJ2-1|many|TRBV5-1|-
CASSLASLGADEQFF
TGCGCCAGCAGCTTGGCTAGTCTCGGTGCGGATGAGCAGTTCTTC
>TRBJ2-3|many|TRBV6-5|TRBD2
CASSYSGLAGEDTQYF
TGTGCCAGCAGTTATTCCGGACTAGCGGGAGAAGATACGCAGTATTTT
>TRBJ2-7|few|TRBV2|TRBD1
CASSQGTGQRQEQYF
TGTGCCAGCAGCCAAGGGACAGGCCAACGTCAAGAGCAGTACTTC
>TRBJ2-1|few|TRBV7-9|-
CASSSFNEQFF
TGTGCCAGCAGTTCTTTTAATGAGCAGTTCTTC
>TRBJ1-2|many|TRBV6-1|-
CASSEKVGTVYGYTF
TGTGCCAGCAGTGAAAAGGTTGGGACGGTTTATGGCTACACCTTC
>TRBJ2-7|many|TRBV11-2|TRBD2
CASSRTSGSLYEQYF
TGTGCCAGCAGCCGGACTAGCGGGAGTTTGTACGAGCAGTACTTC
>TRBJ1-4|-|TRBV7-2|-
CASSLEGPMNEKLFF
TGTGCCAGCAGCTTAGAGGGACCGATGAATGAAAAACTGTTTTTT
>TRBJ2-7|few|TRBV7-6|TRBD2
CASSQASGAYEQYF
TGTGCCAGCAGCCAAGCTAGCGGCGCTTACGAGCAGTACTTC
>TRBJ2-7|many|TRBV12-3/TRBV12-4|-
CASSLAKGSEQYF
TGTGCCAGCAGTTTAGCGAAGGGGAGCGAGCAGTACTTC
>TRBJ2-4|-|TRBV30|-
CAWRGNLAKNIQYF
TGTGCCTGGAGGGGGAATCTAGCCAAAAACATTCAGTACTTC
>TRBJ2-7|many|TRBV11-3|TRBD1
CASSSKPGQGYEQYF
TGTGCCAGCAGCTCCAAACCGGGACAGGGTTACGAGCAGTACTTC
>TRBJ2-1|many|TRBV11-3|-
CASSSLRGNEQFF
TGTGCCAGCAGCTCGCTTAGAGGCAATGAGCAGTTCTTC
>TRBJ2-7|few|TRBV27|-
CASSLPGPNYEQYF
TGTGCCAGCAGTTTACCGGGACCTAACTACGAGCAGTACTTC
>TRBJ2-3|-|TRBV7-9|-
CASSSSSSGYRTDTQYF
TGTGCCAGCAGCTCCTCCTCCTCGGGGTATCGCACAGATACGCAGTATTTT
>TRBJ2-7|many|TRBV10-3|-
CAISDRGGLRVSYEQYF
TGTGCCATCAGTGACAGGGGTGGTCTCCGGGTCTCCTACGAGCAGTACTTC
>TRBJ2-5|-|TRBV6-1|-
CASKGVLETQYF
TGTGCCAGCAAAGGGGTTTTAGAGACCCAGTACTTC
>TRBJ2-1|few|TRBV7-6|-
CASSPRGGGSTGEQFF
TGTGCCAGCAGCCCCCGAGGGGGCGGGAGTACCGGTGAGCAGTTCTTC
>TRBJ1-2|many|TRBV5-5|-
CASSLVAENYGYTF
TGTGCCAGCAGCTTGGTTGCAGAAAACTATGGCTACACCTTC
>TRBJ2-3|many|TRBV7-6|TRBD2
CASSSRTSGTDTQYF
TGTGCCAGCAGCTCGCGGACTAGCGGCACAGATACGCAGTATTTT
>TRBJ2-7|many|TRBV7-8|-
CASTTLGFPYEQYF
TGTGCCAGCACCACCCTTGGTTTTCCCTACGAGCAGTACTTC
>TRBJ2-7|many|TRBV6-2/TRBV6-3|TRBD2
CASSPRGSYEQYF
TGTGCCAGCAGTCCGCGGGGGTCCTACGAGCAGTACTTC
>TRBJ2-5|-|TRBV18|-
CACSPPRGQGTQYF
TGTGCCTGCTCACCACCACGGGGCCAAGGGACCCAGTACTTC
>TRBJ2-1|many|TRBV7-9|TRBD1
CASSRDRVDEQFF
TGTGCCAGCAGCCGGGACAGGGTAGATGAGCAGTTCTTC
>TRBJ2-1|many|TRBV24-1|-
CATSDLPGGTEQFF
TGTGCCACCAGTGATTTGCCCGGGGGCACTGAGCAGTTCTTC